The clone carrying this T cell receptor (beta chain) was found a few times. CDR3 size: 12 residues. Trimming removed 8 bases from V and 8 bases from J, with 15 bases in between. A second PCR, run for about 7 to 11 cycles, used a sample-barcoded 5' primer plus a J-beta primer mix. Via MiXCR, TCRdb re-called the 5' RACE reads, giving one row per CDR3 protein. The table includes approximately 780,000 distinct CDR3 sequences, 25% to 30% detected once. The entry originates in a study of blood T cells in healthy people across ages. The data were also submitted as part of a second study, on T cells of mothers and their children.

The receptor was derived from a boy aged 5-17 years in good health. Sequenced sample: blood. The rearrangement links TRBV12-3 or TRBV12-4 to TRBJ2-5; no firm D call. The CDR3 sequence: CASSYLSSTQYF. CDR3 bases: TGTGCCAGCTCTTACCTTTCTTCTACCCAGTACTTC.